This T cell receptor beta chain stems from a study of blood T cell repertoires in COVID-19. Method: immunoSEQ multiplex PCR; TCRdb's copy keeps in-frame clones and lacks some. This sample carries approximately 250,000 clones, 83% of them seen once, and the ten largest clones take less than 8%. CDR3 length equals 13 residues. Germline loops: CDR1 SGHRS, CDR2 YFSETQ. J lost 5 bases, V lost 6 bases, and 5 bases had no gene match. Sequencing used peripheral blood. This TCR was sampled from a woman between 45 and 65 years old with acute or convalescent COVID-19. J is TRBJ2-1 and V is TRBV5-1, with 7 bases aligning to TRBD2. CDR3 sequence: CASTPGGDNEQFF. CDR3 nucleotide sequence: TGCGCCAGCACCCCTGGGGGGGACAATGAGCAGTTCTTC.